A selection of T cell receptor beta chains follows, all from one sample in a study of cytomegalovirus exposure and HLA in healthy donors. The protocol was immunoSEQ multiplex PCR, while the TCRdb copy is restricted to in-frame clones and leaves out a portion. The sample has 120,000 to 150,000 clones; 80% are singletons. The sample taken for sequencing was PBMCs. The receptors here all came from a woman under 40 in good health and CMV-seronegative. Each CDR3 is given with its conserved first and last residue. D genes are given only for firm matches. A row's size may be missing; if present it is once, few, many or a size class.

j_gene	abundance	v_gene	d_gene	CDR3nt	CDR3aa
TRBJ2-1	NA	TRBV2	TRBD2	TGTGCCAGCAGTGAATTATCTCTAGCGGGGGGAGGGAATGAGCAGTTCTTC	CASSELSLAGGGNEQFF
TRBJ1-5	NA	TRBV6-5	NA	TGTGCCAGCAGTGCCAGGGTCAATCAGCCCCAGCATTTT	CASSARVNQPQHF
TRBJ2-7	NA	TRBV7-8	TRBD1	TGTGCCAGCAGCTTCCGGGACAGGGGGTCCTACGAGCAGTACTTC	CASSFRDRGSYEQYF
TRBJ2-1	NA	TRBV11-2	TRBD2	TGTGCCAGCAGCCGGACTAGCGGGAGGATGGAGCAGTTCTTC	CASSRTSGRMEQFF
TRBJ2-7	NA	TRBV28	NA	TGTGCCAGCAGTTCAGTCGACGAGCAGTACTTC	CASSSVDEQYF
TRBJ2-1	NA	TRBV9	NA	TGTGCCAGCAGCGTTGGCAGCTACAATGAGCAGTTCTTC	CASSVGSYNEQFF
TRBJ1-6	NA	TRBV7-2	NA	TGTGCCAGCAGCTTAGGAGGGAGCTCACCCCTCCACTTT	CASSLGGSSPLHF
TRBJ2-7	NA	TRBV28	NA	TGTGCCAGCAGTTCCCCGGACGGGAGCCCCTACGAGCAGTACTTC	CASSSPDGSPYEQYF
TRBJ2-1	NA	TRBV30	TRBD2	TGTGCCTGGAGTGTACCGGGCGGGAGGGCCTGGGAGCAGTTCTTC	CAWSVPGGRAWEQFF
TRBJ2-1	NA	TRBV28	TRBD2	TGTGCCACCCTTAGCGGGAGAGGATACAATGAGCAGTTCTTC	CATLSGRGYNEQFF
TRBJ1-4	NA	TRBV7-9	NA	TGTTCCAGCAGCTCAGACGGAGGTGGGAGGTGGGAAAAACTGTTTTTT	CSSSSDGGGRWEKLFF
TRBJ2-7	NA	TRBV9	TRBD2	TGTGCCAGCAGCGTAGCCCCTAGCGGGAGGGCTTACGAGCAGTACTTC	CASSVAPSGRAYEQYF
TRBJ2-3	NA	TRBV7-3	NA	TGTGCCAGCAGCTCCCAGGGTCCAGATACGCAGTATTTT	CASSSQGPDTQYF
TRBJ2-3	NA	TRBV5-1	NA	TGCGCCAGCGGGGCCTCGCCCTCGGCAGATACGCAGTATTTT	CASGASPSADTQYF
TRBJ2-5	NA	TRBV29-1	NA	TGCAGCGTTGAAGAGGGGGGACAGACCCAGTACTTC	CSVEEGGQTQYF
TRBJ2-3	NA	TRBV7-3	TRBD2	TGTGCCAGCAGCGCCGCTAGCGGGGGCACAGATACGCAGTATTTT	CASSAASGGTDTQYF
TRBJ2-1	NA	TRBV10-1	TRBD1	TGCGCCAGCAGTACCGGGACAGTATACAATGAGCAGTTCTTC	CASSTGTVYNEQFF
TRBJ2-6	NA	TRBV5-1	NA	TGCGCCAGCAGCTCTCCGGTATCTGGGGCCAACGTCCTGACTTTC	CASSSPVSGANVLTF
TRBJ2-1	NA	TRBV5-1	TRBD2	TGCGCCAGCAGCTTGGGTTCGGGGGGGGCTGGCAATGAGCAGTTCTTC	CASSLGSGGAGNEQFF
TRBJ2-1	NA	TRBV19	TRBD2	TGTGCCAGTAGTCCCCAAGGGTGGGGTAGCGGGGGGAAGTCTGAGTTCTTC	CASSPQGWGSGGKSEFF
TRBJ1-5	NA	TRBV15	NA	TGTGCCACCAGCAGAGATTGGAGCTATGGCAATCAGCCCCAGCATTTT	CATSRDWSYGNQPQHF
TRBJ2-7	once	TRBV7-2	TRBD1	TGTGCCAGCAGCCCTTGGGGACAGGGGTCCTACGAGCAGTACTTC	CASSPWGQGSYEQYF